The sequence of this TCR beta chain was determined in a study of T cell responses to AZD1222 COVID-19 vaccine. Measured with immunoSEQ multiplex PCR; TCRdb has only the in-frame clones, and not every one. The sample shows approximately 150,000 clones, 90% to 95% of them seen only once. Concerning this clone: Its antigen is not identified.

The study's findings and limits: Variant regions that are unmutated are reportedly the target of nearly half of spike-specific TCRs. Recipients of AZD1222 seropositive at baseline numbered only 6 or 7.

CDR1 is MDHEN, CDR2 SYDVKM, per germline. The CDR3 runs 17 residues. The J segment lost 4 bases and the V segment lost 0 bases, leaving 9 bases of the junction unmatched. The TCR sequence derives from an adult who had recovered from COVID-19. V gene TRBV28 combines with J gene TRBJ1-1; TRBD1 agrees at 9 bases. Here the sequenced sample was peripheral blood, taken after recovery from COVID-19. CDR3 bases: TGTGCCAGCAGTTTATGGGGGGTCACAGGGGGCGGCACTGAAGCTTTCTTT. It is translated as CASSLWGVTGGGTEAFF.